This T cell receptor beta chain is from a study of blood T cell repertoires in COVID-19 (dated by TCRdb to the early 2020s). Regarding the study in general: Samples from collaborators originated in the United States, Italy and Spain and spanned both the acute and convalescent phases of COVID-19. The repertoires were released in a freely available public database meant as a resource for research on the immune response to SARS-CoV-2. Subjects who had been exposed to COVID-19, were actively infected with it, or had recovered from it provided the deeply sampled blood TCRbeta repertoires that made up the dataset. The material from the prospective study consisted of cDNA or gDNA derived from T cells, B-cell-depleted T cells, or PBMCs. The samples were drawn from the first 160 participants of the ongoing ImmuneRACE study and from roughly 1,300 subjects provided by 6 global collaborators. A de-identified subject ID, COVID-19 status, age in years and sex were almost always included in the sample metadata. Where available, HLA class I and class II types were taken from metadata supplied by the sample provider and were not determined by assay-based typing.

Paper-wide results and their limitations: The quantity of clinical and demographic metadata differed by source and by participant and was supplied without curation.

TCRbeta CDR3 regions were amplified from genomic DNA using the immunoSEQ Assay, a bias-controlled multiplex PCR. As for the original processing: Nucleated cell counts per sample were estimated from amplification of reference gene primers within the assay. To quantify the absolute abundance of each unique TCRbeta CDR3 rearrangement, sequence reads were collapsed and filtered. For each sample, productive Simpson clonality was calculated by taking the square root of Simpson's diversity index across productive rearrangements. As stored in TCRdb, this immuneACCESS dataset retains in-frame rearrangements with V and J assigned. A fraction of the clones does not appear; measured against another copy, unresolved V genes explain less than half of the discrepancy, and the remainder lacks a known reason. From that table come the V and J calls and clone size; the DNA was used to work out D and trimming. The sample table records under 450,000 clones; roughly 90% of these occur just once. The ten largest clones capture over 0.7% of the sample.

As encoded in the germline V gene, CDR1 is SGDLS while CDR2 is YYNGEE. V and J are trimmed by 4 bases and 7 bases, and the gene matches miss 6 bases of the junction. From the cysteine through the phenylalanine, the CDR3 covers 14 amino acids. Only the CDR3 region is kept as DNA, spanning 42 bases read in frame from base 1. For this clone: What this receptor recognizes is not known. Base qualities were left out, and no much larger clone turns up one base away.

In the prospective study, participants were roughly 18 to 89 years old, resided in under 30 geographic areas of the United States, and were enrolled through a virtual design. To assign participants to cohorts, the prospective study relied on clinical history that participants themselves reported in a screening survey and a study questionnaire. Exposed participants had been in contact, within 2 weeks of entering the study, with a person who had a PCR-confirmed or clinician-diagnosed case of COVID-19. In the prospective study, whole blood, serum and a nasopharyngeal or oropharyngeal swab were collected from each participant by mobile phlebotomists. Participants in the prospective study had the option to provide additional blood draws and questionnaires over a roughly 2-month period. Before DNA extraction, prospective study blood samples were shipped either frozen or at room temperature.

This clonotype was sampled from a woman aged 40-49 years who had been exposed to COVID-19. Material: PBMCs or T cells enriched from blood (not recorded which). The receptor chain draws on TRBV9 and TRBJ1-4; 8 bases in the middle match TRBD1. The bases read TGTGCCAGCAGCCCCCGACAGGGGCCTGAAAAACTGTTTTTT. It encodes CASSPRQGPEKLFF. Supplemented by the reference TRBV9 and TRBJ1-4 proteins around the CDR3, the complete variable domain is DSGVTQTPKHLITATGQRVTLRCSPRSGDLSVYWYQQSLDQGLQFLIQYYNGEERAKGNILERFSAQQFPDLHSELNLSSLELGDSALYFCASSPRQGPEKLFFGSGTQLSVL.